This TCR beta chain was profiled in a study of post-analysis software for immune sequencing data. Notes on the study in general: Comparison of patients with controls showed five TRBV segments more frequent in patients, TRBV5-6, TRBV5-1 and TRBV20-1 among them.

Tagging with unique molecular identifiers was a feature of the TCR beta cDNA libraries. TCRdb analysed the PCR reads with MiXCR anew, one entry per CDR3 protein. The table lists about 430,000 distinct CDR3 sequences, 35% to 45% of them singletons. Notes on this clonotype: Its antigen is undetermined. One end of the junction varies from germline; a read error may be responsible.

CDR3 length: 14 amino acids. Germline CDR1 reads SGHDN; CDR2 reads FVKESK. The chain joins TRBV14 to TRBJ2-7; D is undetermined. The specimen sequenced was blood. The sequence came from a girl aged 2-10 years with multiple sclerosis. CDR3: CANSQERSSYEQYF. As DNA, the CDR3 is TGTGCCAACAGCCAAGAGCGCAGCTCCTACGAGCAGTACTTC.